These T cell receptor beta chains were read from a single sample in a study of cytomegalovirus exposure and HLA in healthy donors. Assay: immunoSEQ multiplex PCR; the TCRdb copy retains only in-frame clones and omits some. The top ten clones hold just under 8% of a sample with more than 130,000 clones, around 88% of them seen once. The sequenced sample was PBMCs. Receptors originate from a woman aged 18-29 years in good health and CMV-seropositive. Each CDR3 is given with its conserved first and last residue. Fields, in order: clone size, J gene, D gene, V gene, CDR3 DNA, CDR3 protein. D genes are given only for firm matches. Rows give clone size only sometimes, using once, few, many, or a class for an expanded clone.

size: NA
J: TRBJ2-2
D: TRBD2
V: TRBV10-3
DNA: TGTGCCATCACCGGACTAGGTACCGGGGAGCTGTTTTTT
CDR3: CAITGLGTGELFF

size: NA
J: TRBJ1-1
D: NA
V: TRBV5-4
DNA: TGTGCCAGCAGTTCAGGTTACACTGAAGCTTTCTTT
CDR3: CASSSGYTEAFF

size: NA
J: TRBJ2-1
D: NA
V: TRBV1
DNA: TGCACCAGCAGCCAGGGCGAGCAGTTCTTC
CDR3: CTSSQGEQFF

size: NA
J: TRBJ2-1
D: TRBD2
V: TRBV7-8
DNA: TGTGCCAGCAGAAAAACCGGGACTAGCGGTTCCTACAATGAGCAGTTCTTC
CDR3: CASRKTGTSGSYNEQFF

size: NA
J: TRBJ2-7
D: NA
V: TRBV27
DNA: TGTGCCAGCAGCCTCGCCTACGAGCAGTACTTC
CDR3: CASSLAYEQYF

size: NA
J: TRBJ1-1
D: TRBD1
V: TRBV4-1
DNA: TGCGCCAGCAGCCCAAGAGACAGGGCGGGGAACACTGAAGCTTTCTTT
CDR3: CASSPRDRAGNTEAFF

size: NA
J: TRBJ2-7
D: TRBD2
V: TRBV5-1
DNA: TGCGCCAGCAGCTTGAGCGGGGGGGCCTACGAGCAGTACTTC
CDR3: CASSLSGGAYEQYF

size: once
J: TRBJ1-2
D: NA
V: TRBV4-3
DNA: TGCGCCAGCAGCCAAGGCAGGGGTATCTATGGCTACACCTTC
CDR3: CASSQGRGIYGYTF

size: NA
J: TRBJ2-1
D: TRBD2
V: TRBV5-4
DNA: TGTGCCAGCAGCCAGGCCGGGGGGGACTACAATGAGCAGTTCTTC
CDR3: CASSQAGGDYNEQFF

size: NA
J: TRBJ2-5
D: NA
V: TRBV11-2
DNA: TGTGCCAGCACCTTAGGAGGACACCCCGGGGAGACCCAGTACTTC
CDR3: CASTLGGHPGETQYF

size: NA
J: TRBJ1-2
D: TRBD1
V: TRBV28
DNA: TGTGCTTACGGTGAGGGGGCGAGGAACTATGGCTACACCTTC
CDR3: CAYGEGARNYGYTF

size: NA
J: TRBJ2-1
D: NA
V: TRBV7-9
DNA: TGTGCCAGCAGCCCCGCCGGGGTTACGCAGTTCTTC
CDR3: CASSPAGVTQFF

size: NA
J: TRBJ1-1
D: TRBD1
V: TRBV25-1
DNA: TGTGCCAGCAGTGGACAGGGGGTGACTGAAGCTTTCTTT
CDR3: CASSGQGVTEAFF

size: NA
J: TRBJ2-3
D: TRBD2
V: TRBV5-1
DNA: TGCGCCAGCAGCTTGACTAGCGGCACAGATACGCAGTATTTT
CDR3: CASSLTSGTDTQYF

size: NA
J: TRBJ1-1
D: TRBD1
V: TRBV5-1
DNA: TGCGCCAGCAGCGACGGACAGGGGGCGGTGAACACTGAAGCTTTCTTT
CDR3: CASSDGQGAVNTEAFF

size: NA
J: TRBJ2-7
D: NA
V: TRBV2
DNA: TGTGCCAGCAGTGAAGCAACCGGGGGGCCGTTCTACGAGCAGTACTTC
CDR3: CASSEATGGPFYEQYF

size: once
J: TRBJ2-3
D: NA
V: TRBV4-2
DNA: TGTGCCAGCAGCCAAGATCCCATTGGGAGTGATACGCAGTATTTT
CDR3: CASSQDPIGSDTQYF

size: once
J: TRBJ2-1
D: NA
V: TRBV30
DNA: TGTGCCTGGAGTGCGACAGTAGTCCATGAGCAGTTCTTC
CDR3: CAWSATVVHEQFF

size: NA
J: TRBJ1-1
D: NA
V: TRBV6-5
DNA: TGTGCCAGCAGTTACTCGAGGGAGGAGAACACTGAAGCTTTCTTT
CDR3: CASSYSREENTEAFF

size: NA
J: TRBJ2-2
D: NA
V: TRBV7-8
DNA: TGTGCCAGCAGCGGCCGGACAGTCACCGGGGAGCTGTTTTTT
CDR3: CASSGRTVTGELFF

size: NA
J: TRBJ2-7
D: NA
V: TRBV30
DNA: TGTGCCTGGAGAACAGGAACCCCCGGATCCTACGAGCAGTACTTC
CDR3: CAWRTGTPGSYEQYF

size: NA
J: TRBJ2-1
D: NA
V: TRBV2
DNA: TGTGCCAGCAGTGGGATTCGAACTAGCTGGGGCTCCTACAATGAGCAGTTCTTC
CDR3: CASSGIRTSWGSYNEQFF

size: NA
J: TRBJ2-2
D: NA
V: TRBV7-6
DNA: TGTGCCAGTCGGAGGGACGGGGAGCTGTTTTTT
CDR3: CASRRDGELFF

size: NA
J: TRBJ1-2
D: TRBD1
V: TRBV6-5
DNA: TGTGCCAGCAGCTTAGGACAGGGGGGCTACACCTTC
CDR3: CASSLGQGGYTF

size: NA
J: TRBJ2-7
D: TRBD1
V: TRBV28
DNA: TGTGCCAGCAGTTTATCAGGGGGCGACGAGCAGTACTTC
CDR3: CASSLSGGDEQYF

size: NA
J: TRBJ2-7
D: NA
V: TRBV5-4
DNA: TGTGCCAGCAGCTTGGTGGGGTCCAGCGGCCACTACGAGCAGTACTTC
CDR3: CASSLVGSSGHYEQYF

size: NA
J: TRBJ1-1
D: NA
V: TRBV6-1
DNA: TGTGCCAGCAGTGAGCCGGGGGGAGGGCAGCGGAACACTGAAGCTTTCTTT
CDR3: CASSEPGGGQRNTEAFF

size: NA
J: TRBJ1-2
D: NA
V: TRBV6-5
DNA: TGTGCCAGCAGTTCGGCCCCAGGGGACGGTGGCTACACCTTC
CDR3: CASSSAPGDGGYTF

size: NA
J: TRBJ2-5
D: NA
V: TRBV2
DNA: TGTGCCAGCAGTGAAGGACAGGTAGAGACCCAGTACTTC
CDR3: CASSEGQVETQYF

size: NA
J: TRBJ1-1
D: NA
V: TRBV10-3
DNA: TGTGCCATCAGTGGACAGACGAACACTGAAGCTTTCTTT
CDR3: CAISGQTNTEAFF

size: NA
J: TRBJ1-2
D: NA
V: TRBV7-9
DNA: TGTGCCAGCAGCTCCGGGCAGGGGTTGTATGGCTACACCTTC
CDR3: CASSSGQGLYGYTF

size: NA
J: TRBJ1-2
D: NA
V: TRBV10-3
DNA: TGTGCCATCACCTCCAACTGGGGGGAGAACTATGGCTACACCTTC
CDR3: CAITSNWGENYGYTF

size: NA
J: TRBJ2-2
D: TRBD2
V: TRBV2
DNA: TGTGCCAGCGCTCCGGGACTAGCGGGAGCTTACACCGGGGAGCTGTTTTTT
CDR3: CASAPGLAGAYTGELFF

size: NA
J: TRBJ1-1
D: NA
V: TRBV7-9
DNA: TGTGCCAGCAGCCCCTTCAGAGCGGGGATGAACACTGAAGCTTTCTTT
CDR3: CASSPFRAGMNTEAFF

size: NA
J: TRBJ1-6
D: NA
V: TRBV6-1
DNA: TGTGCCTGCAACAGGGTCCGCAACCTTAATTCACCCCTCCACTTT
CDR3: CACNRVRNLNSPLHF

size: NA
J: TRBJ2-4
D: NA
V: TRBV18
DNA: TGTGCCAGCCCTAAGCGGCTAGCCAAAAACATTCAGTACTTC
CDR3: CASPKRLAKNIQYF

size: NA
J: TRBJ2-6
D: NA
V: TRBV19
DNA: TGTGCCAGTAGTATAAAATTCCGCTCTGGGGCCAACGTCCTGACTTTC
CDR3: CASSIKFRSGANVLTF

size: NA
J: TRBJ2-7
D: TRBD2
V: TRBV7-3
DNA: TGTGCCAGCAGCCCCACTAGCGGGGGGGTGTACGAGCAGTACTTC
CDR3: CASSPTSGGVYEQYF

size: once
J: TRBJ2-3
D: NA
V: TRBV25-1
DNA: TGTGCCAGCAGTGAATTCAGGGTAGATACGCAGTATTTT
CDR3: CASSEFRVDTQYF

size: NA
J: TRBJ2-3
D: TRBD1
V: TRBV30
DNA: TGTGCCTGGAACAGGGGGCTTGGCACAGATACGCAGTATTTT
CDR3: CAWNRGLGTDTQYF

size: once
J: TRBJ2-5
D: NA
V: TRBV5-4
DNA: TGTGCCAGCAGCTTGGCCGTCGAAGAGACCCAGTACTTC
CDR3: CASSLAVEETQYF

size: NA
J: TRBJ1-1
D: TRBD1
V: TRBV2
DNA: TGTGCCAGCAGTGGGGGGACAGCAAACACTGAAGCTTTCTTT
CDR3: CASSGGTANTEAFF

size: NA
J: TRBJ2-1
D: NA
V: TRBV6-5
DNA: TGTGCCAGCAGTTACCCGACCAGGGGTCGCGATGAGCAGTTCTTC
CDR3: CASSYPTRGRDEQFF

size: NA
J: TRBJ2-3
D: NA
V: TRBV9
DNA: TGTGCCAGCAACCGGGAGCTCACAGATACGCAGTATTTT
CDR3: CASNRELTDTQYF

size: NA
J: TRBJ2-1
D: TRBD2
V: TRBV6-6
DNA: TGTGCCAGCAGTTACTGGGGCGGGGGTTCCTACAATGAGCAGTTCTTC
CDR3: CASSYWGGGSYNEQFF

size: NA
J: TRBJ2-3
D: NA
V: TRBV7-9
DNA: TGTGCCAGCAGCCCGAAGTATGAGGGCACAGATACGCAGTATTTT
CDR3: CASSPKYEGTDTQYF

size: NA
J: TRBJ2-7
D: NA
V: TRBV28
DNA: TGTGCCAGCAGTTTATTGGCCAGAGAGCAGTACTTC
CDR3: CASSLLAREQYF

size: NA
J: TRBJ1-2
D: TRBD1
V: TRBV28
DNA: TGTGCCAGCAGGACAGGGGGCAGCTATGGCTACACCTTC
CDR3: CASRTGGSYGYTF

size: NA
J: TRBJ2-7
D: NA
V: TRBV7-2
DNA: TGTGCCAGCAGCCCCGAGGGGGGGATCGACGAGCAGTACTTC
CDR3: CASSPEGGIDEQYF

size: NA
J: TRBJ1-2
D: NA
V: TRBV5-6
DNA: TGTGCCAGCATCCCAGCAGGGGCAGGCGAGGGCTATGGCTACACCTTC
CDR3: CASIPAGAGEGYGYTF

size: NA
J: TRBJ2-7
D: TRBD2
V: TRBV13
DNA: TGTGCCAGCAGCCGGCGGGCTAGCGGTCACTACGAGCAGTACTTC
CDR3: CASSRRASGHYEQYF